One sample yielded the 31 T cell receptor beta chains listed below, sequenced in a study of T cells after yellow fever vaccination. Using its own MiXCR run on the 5' RACE reads, TCRdb lists one record per CDR3 protein. Of approximately 110,000 distinct CDR3 sequences listed, roughly 8.9% are singletons. The sequencing here drew on CD8+ T cells sorted from PBMCs, taken 45 days after the yellow fever booster vaccination. The source of these receptors is a man aged 30 to 39 who received the YFV17D yellow fever vaccine.

The chain is built from TRBV5-1 and TRBJ2-1; no definite D call. This CDR3 has 17 residues. Germline-derived CDR1 and CDR2 are SGHRS and YFSETQ. The V and J ends lost 0 bases and 0 bases respectively, with 13 bases between them. The CDR3 DNA sequence: TGCGCCAGCAGCTTGGAGGGTAGTCTCAGCTCCTACAATGAGCAGTTCTTC. This translates into CASSLEGSLSSYNEQFF.

Many counts were recorded for this clonotype. J is TRBJ2-1 and V is TRBV27; D perhaps matches TRBD2 (5 bases). Germline assignment: CDR1 MNHEY and CDR2 SMNVEV (reference sequence). V shed 2 bases and J shed 10 bases, with 15 bases lying between them. The CDR3 runs 14 residues. The CDR3, as DNA: TGTGCCAGCAGTTTAAGGACTGACTACCGCGAGCAGTTCTTC. It translates to CASSLRTDYREQFF.

This clonotype was seen more than once but under ten times. This chain joins TRBV7-2 and TRBJ2-7; the D call may be TRBD1 or TRBD2 (5 bases each). Trimming cost V 4 bases and J 3 bases, with 10 bases left between them. Germline CDR1 SGHTA, CDR2 FQGNSA. This CDR3 contains 13 residues. CDR3 nucleotides: TGTGCCAGCAGCTACCGGGACGACTACGAGCAGTACTTC. Its protein product is CASSYRDDYEQYF. Full variable domain (rest looked up from reference TRBV7-2 and TRBJ2-7): GAGVSQSPSNKVTEKGKDVELRCDPISGHTALYWYRQSLGQGLEFLIYFQGNSAPDKSGLPSDRFSAERTGGSVSTLTIQRTQQEDSAVYLCASSYRDDYEQYFGPGTRLTVT.

This clonotype was picked up many times. CDR3 DNA sequence: TGTGCCAGCAGGTTAAGCACTGAAGCTTTCTTT. Translation gives CASRLSTEAFF. The chain is built from TRBV12-3 or TRBV12-4 and TRBJ1-1; no definite D call. Trimming pared 6 bases from V and 4 bases from J, leaving 6 bases between. This CDR3 spans 11 amino acids.

This rearrangement joins TRBV4-3 to TRBJ2-3; TRBD2 is a possible D gene (5 bases). The V and J ends lost 0 bases and 0 bases respectively, with 13 bases between them. Per the germline V gene, CDR1 is LGHNA and CDR2 is YSLEER. This CDR3 region has 17 residues. CDR3 loop: CASSQDRASGSTDTQYF. In DNA, the CDR3 is TGCGCCAGCAGCCAAGATCGGGCGAGCGGTAGCACAGATACGCAGTATTTT.

This clonotype was recorded at least ten times. The chain joins TRBV20-1 to TRBJ2-4; TRBD2 aligns across 8 bases. V was pared by 2 bases and J by 7 bases, with 10 bases of the junction left unmatched. The CDR3 sequence is 15 residues long. The germline CDR1 and CDR2 sequences are DFQATT and SNEGSKA (reference sequence). For the CDR3, the DNA is TGCAGTGCTAGACTCCTTAGCGGGGACGCCAACATTCAGTACTTC. Residues: CSARLLSGDANIQYF.

In the case of this clonotype: A junction end diverges from the germline sequence, so it may reflect a read error. This chain links TRBV5-4 with TRBJ2-7; 7 bases agree with TRBD1. In germline, CDR1 is SGHNT, CDR2 YYREEE (reference sequence). The CDR3 is made up of 11 amino acids. The CDR3 spells CASSESGTVLF. Written as DNA, the CDR3 is TGTGCCAGCAGCGAGTCCGGGACAGTTCTCTTC.

This clonotype was observed at least ten times. The chain carries TRBV4-3 and TRBJ2-3; TRBD2 aligns across 15 bases. This CDR3 is built from 15 residues. The ends lost 7 bases at V and 9 bases at J; junction bases unmatched: 8. Germline V gene data show CDR1 as LGHNA and CDR2 as YSLEER. CDR3 in amino acids: CASKPGLAGGGTQYF. DNA of the CDR3: TGCGCCAGCAAGCCGGGACTAGCGGGGGGTGGGACGCAGTATTTT.

There are many counts of this clonotype. The chain links TRBV29-1 to TRBJ2-7; no clear D. Trimming cost V 5 bases and J 2 bases, with 7 bases left between them. The CDR3 length is 11 residues. In germline, CDR1 is SQVTM, CDR2 ANQGSEA. The CDR3 sequence: CSVQKAYEQYF. For the CDR3, the DNA is TGCAGCGTTCAAAAAGCCTACGAGCAGTACTTC.

This clonotype was counted at least ten times. The J gene is TRBJ2-7, the V gene TRBV20-1, with D possibly matching TRBD1 (6 bases). CDR1 is DFQATT, CDR2 SNEGSKA, per germline (reference sequence). The CDR3 is 13 amino acids. Trimming took 3 bases from V and 2 from J, leaving 11 bases between them. This CDR3 reads CSARYREPYEQYF. The CDR3 coding sequence is TGCAGTGCTAGGTACAGGGAACCCTACGAGCAGTACTTC.

This clonotype has ten or more counts. The chain has TRBV7-2 and TRBJ2-7, with 8 bases identical to TRBD2. Germline V lookup: CDR1 SGHTA, CDR2 FQGNSA. V was clipped by 4 bases and J by 3 bases; unmatched bases: 11. The CDR3 is 16 amino acids. CDR3 residues: CASSSGVLAVHYEQYF. CDR3 sequence (DNA): TGTGCCAGCAGCTCTGGGGTACTAGCGGTACACTACGAGCAGTACTTC.

In this sample, this clonotype turned up many times. The chain links TRBV7-6 to TRBJ2-4; D not resolved. The V and J ends lost 3 bases and 8 bases respectively, with 17 bases between them. CDR3 size: 15 residues. CDR1 and CDR2 (germline): SGHVS, FNYEAQ. The CDR3, as DNA: TGTGCCAGCAGCTTCCACGACTCTGACGAGGACATTCAGTACTTC. It codes for CASSFHDSDEDIQYF.

This chain's CDR3 is CASSPGENSYNSPLHF. The CDR3 nucleotides are TGTGCCAGCAGCCCCGGAGAGAACTCCTATAATTCACCCCTCCACTTT. This chain joins TRBV6-1 and TRBJ1-6; D remains unclear. Germline V gives CDR1 MNHNS, CDR2 SASEGT. The CDR3 extends over 16 amino acids. V was cut by 6 bases and J by 0 bases, with 12 bases left in between.

Regarding this clonotype: Given a much more abundant clone one base away, this may be a read error. CDR3 sequence (DNA): TGTGCCAGCAGCTTGGAGGCGGGAGGACCTCCGGAGGATATGCAGTATTTT. Amino acid sequence: CASSLEAGGPPEDMQYF. The J gene is TRBJ2-3, the V gene TRBV12-3 or TRBV12-4; 8 bases are shared with TRBD2. The CDR3 sequence is 17 residues long.

This clonotype was recorded at least ten times. The genes are TRBV4-3 and TRBJ2-7; 9 bases match TRBD1. The CDR3 extends over 15 amino acids. The V gene end was trimmed by 4 bases and the J gene end by 5 bases; junction bases not matched to a gene: 9. CDR1 and CDR2 (germline): LGHNA, YSLEER. The CDR3: CASSLGQGVINEQYF. The CDR3, as DNA: TGCGCCAGCAGCCTGGGACAGGGTGTTATCAACGAGCAGTACTTC.

There are many counts of this clonotype. The chain uses TRBV29-1 and TRBJ2-1; 11 positions agree with TRBD2. Trimming cost V 6 bases and J 4 bases; bases outside gene matches: 8. The CDR3 extends over 15 amino acids. CDR1 is SQVTM and CDR2 is ANQGSEA in the germline V gene. The CDR3 loop is CSVDSGRAFYNEQFF. The CDR3 region has the DNA TGCAGCGTAGATAGCGGGAGGGCCTTTTACAATGAGCAGTTCTTC.

V gene TRBV20-1 combines with J gene TRBJ1-1; the D gene is possibly TRBD1 (5 bases). CDR3 length: 16 residues. Trimming removed 0 bases at V and 0 bases at J, with 14 bases between. Germline V gene data show CDR1 as DFQATT and CDR2 as SNEGSKA (reference sequence). CDR3 in amino acids: CSARDSRLGLNTEAFF. CDR3 DNA: TGCAGTGCTAGAGATTCCCGCCTGGGACTGAACACTGAAGCTTTCTTT.

This clonotype was recorded at least ten times. This rearrangement joins TRBV11-2 to TRBJ2-2, with 11 nucleotides matching TRBD2. The CDR3 has 15 amino acids. Germline CDR1 SGHAT, CDR2 FQNNGV. V shed 5 bases and J 5 bases; nucleotides not matched to a gene: 4. The CDR3: CASSELAGVTGELFF. CDR3 bases: TGTGCCAGCAGCGAACTAGCGGGAGTGACCGGGGAGCTGTTTTTT.

In this sample, this clonotype turned up many times. The V and J genes are TRBV29-1 and TRBJ2-1; D assignment may be TRBD1 or TRBD2 (5 bases each). The length of the CDR3 is 14 residues. CDR1 is SQVTM and CDR2 is ANQGSEA in the germline V gene. Trimming took off 3 bases at V and 5 bases at J, with 14 bases between the two ends. The CDR3 nucleotides are TGCAGCGTTGAGGGACGCGGACTGAACAATGAGCAGTTCTTC. It translates to CSVEGRGLNNEQFF.

The V call is TRBV12-3 or TRBV12-4, the J call TRBJ1-4, with TRBD1 as a possible D gene (6 bases). This CDR3 has 19 residues. V lost 3 bases and J lost 2, with 22 bases in between. The CDR3 here is CASSFVGDIGVSTNEKLFF. The CDR3, as DNA: TGTGCCAGCAGTTTCGTCGGGGACATAGGGGTATCCACTAATGAAAAACTGTTTTTT.

This clonotype has at least ten counts. In DNA, the CDR3 is TGCAGTGCTAGAGGAGGAGCGGGAGGCTGGGAGACCCAGTACTTC. This codes for CSARGGAGGWETQYF. The chain combines TRBV20-1 with TRBJ2-5; 9 nucleotides agree with TRBD2. This CDR3 region has 15 residues. Per germline, CDR1 DFQATT and CDR2 SNEGSKA (reference sequence). The J segment lost 5 bases and the V segment lost 1 base, leaving 8 bases of the junction unmatched.

At least ten counts were recorded for this clonotype. This chain joins TRBV28 and TRBJ2-7; D assignment may be TRBD1 or TRBD2 (6 bases each). There are 13 residues in the CDR3. V was shortened by 10 bases and J by 2 bases, with 15 bases between the two germline ends. Germline V gene data show CDR1 as MDHEN and CDR2 as SYDVKM. The CDR3 DNA reads TGTGCCACCAACGGGGGCGGGACCTACGAGCAGTACTTC. Translation: CATNGGGTYEQYF.

This clonotype was recorded at least ten times. The chain couples TRBV2 to TRBJ2-1; D may be TRBD2 (6 bases). The V gene's germline CDR1 is SNHLY and CDR2 FYNNEI. V lost 8 bases and J lost 0, with 8 bases in between. The CDR3 consists of 13 residues. DNA of the CDR3: TGTGCCAGCGGGGACTTCTCCTACAATGAGCAGTTCTTC. The encoded protein is CASGDFSYNEQFF.

V gene TRBV6-5 combines with J gene TRBJ1-4; D perhaps matches TRBD1 (6 bases). Germline CDR1 reads MNHEY; CDR2 reads SVGAGI. The CDR3 is made up of 16 amino acids. V was cut by 4 bases and J by 1 base, with 13 bases left in between. The chain's CDR3 is CASSFARDITNEKLFF. For the CDR3, the DNA is TGTGCCAGCAGTTTCGCCCGGGACATAACTAATGAAAAACTGTTTTTT.

About this clonotype itself: A much larger clone differs by one base, so this may be a read error. The chain carries TRBV6-2 or TRBV6-3 and TRBJ1-1, with D tentatively TRBD1 (5 bases). In germline, CDR1 is MNHEY, CDR2 SVGEGT. The CDR3 spans 12 residues. V lost 6 bases to trimming and J lost 6 bases, with 11 bases between them. In DNA form, the CDR3 reads TGTGCCAGCAGGACGGGGGTATCTGAAGCTTTCTTT. This codes for CASRTGVSEAFF.

V and J are TRBV20-1 and TRBJ2-7, with a possible D match to TRBD1 (5 bases). The CDR3 is 13 residues long. Germline V gene sequence: CDR1 DFQATT, CDR2 SNEGSKA (reference sequence). Trimming shortened V by 1 base and J by 4 bases, and 11 bases separated the two germline ends. This chain's CDR3 is CSARGGAGYEQYF. CDR3 DNA: TGCAGTGCTAGAGGTGGGGCAGGTTACGAGCAGTACTTC.

The table lists this clonotype with many counts. The chain links TRBV25-1 to TRBJ1-1; no clear D gene. V was clipped by 3 bases and J by 6 bases, with 11 bases between them. The CDR3 has 13 residues. Germline V gene data show CDR1 as MGHDK and CDR2 as SYGVNS. DNA of the CDR3: TGTGCCAGCAGTGACTGGGAGGTCTCTGAAGCTTTCTTT. It specifies CASSDWEVSEAFF. Based on the CDR3 plus reference TRBV25-1 and TRBJ1-1, the full variable domain is EADIYQTPRYLVIGTGKKITLECSQTMGHDKMYWYQQDPGMELHLIHYSYGVNSTEKGDLSSESTVSRIRTEHFPLTLESARPSHTSQYLCASSDWEVSEAFFGQGTRLTVV.

This clonotype was detected a few times. J is TRBJ2-2 and V is TRBV6-2 or TRBV6-3; D remains ambiguous. Germline V lookup: CDR1 MNHEY, CDR2 SVGEGT. The ends were cut back, 5 bases at V and 9 bases at J, with 13 bases in the middle. CDR3 size: 13 residues. CDR3 sequence reads: CASSLVVKRELFF. CDR3 coding DNA: TGTGCCAGCAGTCTGGTCGTCAAGCGGGAGCTGTTTTTT.

This clonotype appeared many times. This sequence joins TRBV5-1 and TRBJ2-7; TRBD2 matches 8 bases. This CDR3 has 15 residues. CDR1 SGHRS and CDR2 YFSETQ come from the germline V gene. V lost 5 bases, J lost 2 bases, and 9 bases stayed unmatched. The CDR3 is CASRQGLGLAYEQYF. In DNA, the CDR3 is TGCGCCAGCAGGCAGGGGCTGGGACTAGCCTACGAGCAGTACTTC.

This clonotype showed up many times. This sequence joins TRBV7-6 and TRBJ2-1; D is undetermined. Germline CDR1 and CDR2: SGHVS and FNYEAQ. Between the trimmed V and J ends, which lost 3 bases and 15 bases, there was a span of 15 bases. The CDR3 runs 12 residues. CDR3 nucleotide sequence: TGTGCCAGCAGCTTTCCCGGTGACCGGGCGTTCTTC. It codes for CASSFPGDRAFF.

The chain couples TRBV3-1 to TRBJ2-1; either TRBD1 or TRBD2 may supply D (5 bases each). This CDR3 is 15 amino acids long. Trimming removed 1 base at V and 7 bases at J, with 14 bases between. CDR1 and CDR2 (germline): LGHDT, YNNKEL (reference sequence). The chain's CDR3 is CASSQVLGELNEQFF. Here the CDR3 DNA reads TGTGCCAGCAGCCAAGTGCTAGGGGAGTTGAATGAGCAGTTCTTC.